A selection of T cell receptor beta chains follows, all from one sample in a study of T-cell memory formation after mild COVID-19. One entry per CDR3 protein, called by TCRdb with MiXCR from the 5' RACE reads. The data show about 110,000 distinct CDR3 sequences, about a sixth seen once. The sequenced material came from PBMCs or a T cell subset sorted from them (not recorded which). The source of these receptors is an adult woman who had mild COVID-19 (a few samples of this study predate the infection). Cell type and time point are not known. Both conserved end residues are part of each CDR3. A D gene is named only where the DNA matches it firmly. Part of the rows lack a size; the others show once, few, many or a class for expanded clones.

clone_size	v_call	d_call	j_call	cdr3_aa	cdr3_nt
NA	TRBV15	NA	TRBJ2-1	CATSTRVASAVNEQFF	TGTGCCACCAGTACTAGAGTTGCGTCTGCCGTCAATGAGCAGTTCTTC
NA	TRBV12-3/TRBV12-4	NA	TRBJ1-3	CASSLTGLSGNTIYF	TGTGCCAGCAGTTTAACAGGCCTCTCTGGAAACACCATATATTTT
many	TRBV9	NA	TRBJ2-7	CASSPRRDGSYEQYF	TGTGCCAGCAGCCCAAGACGGGACGGCTCCTACGAGCAGTACTTC
few	TRBV13	TRBD1	TRBJ1-1	CASSANDRATEAFF	TGTGCCAGCAGCGCCAACGACAGGGCCACTGAAGCTTTCTTT
NA	TRBV4-2	NA	TRBJ2-3	CASSPRPGFDTQYF	TGTGCCAGCAGCCCCCGGCCGGGGTTCGATACGCAGTATTTT
NA	TRBV9	NA	TRBJ2-2	CASSPWAAGTGELFF	TGTGCCAGCAGCCCCTGGGCAGCGGGCACCGGGGAGCTGTTTTTT
few	TRBV6-5	NA	TRBJ1-1	CASSLTANTEAFF	TGTGCCAGCAGTTTGACGGCGAACACTGAAGCTTTCTTT
few	TRBV9	NA	TRBJ2-7	CASSVGGSSYEQYF	TGTGCCAGCAGCGTGGGGGGTAGCTCCTACGAGCAGTACTTC
NA	TRBV4-2	NA	TRBJ2-4	CASSQDFPARGSNIQYF	TGTGCCAGCAGCCAAGATTTCCCAGCTAGGGGCTCAAACATTCAGTACTTC
NA	TRBV6-5	NA	TRBJ2-7	CASSSTGLGIGAYEQYF	TGTGCCAGCAGTTCCACCGGACTGGGAATCGGGGCTTACGAGCAGTACTTC
NA	TRBV27	TRBD2	TRBJ2-3	CASQEGLAVFPDTQYF	TGTGCCAGCCAGGAGGGACTAGCGGTCTTCCCAGATACGCAGTATTTT
many	TRBV5-1	NA	TRBJ1-6	CASSLAGGEGSPLHF	TGCGCCAGCAGCTTGGCGGGGGGAGAAGGTTCACCCCTCCACTTT